Listed below are T cell receptor beta chains from one sample, sequenced in a study of blood T cell repertoires in COVID-19. Measured with immunoSEQ multiplex PCR; TCRdb has only the in-frame clones, and not every one. The table has roughly 380,000 clones, about 90% seen once. Sequences were obtained from PBMCs or T cells enriched from blood (not recorded which). The origin of the receptors is a woman between 25 and 40 years old who had recovered from COVID-19. The CDR3 runs from the conserved cysteine through the conserved F or W. D genes are given only for firm matches. Not every row has a clone size; where given, it reads once, few, many or a size class.

D gene	clone size	V gene	J gene	CDR3 protein	CDR3 DNA
.	.	TRBV5-6	TRBJ2-7	CASSPAAGNEQYF	TGTGCCAGCAGCCCCGCAGCAGGGAACGAGCAGTACTTC
.	once	TRBV18	TRBJ2-5	CASSPTDRDVETQYF	TGTGCCAGCTCACCCACGGACAGAGATGTAGAGACCCAGTACTTC
TRBD1	.	TRBV13	TRBJ2-7	CASSVRGTGKPYEQYF	TGTGCCAGCAGCGTCCGCGGGACAGGGAAACCCTACGAGCAGTACTTC
.	.	TRBV18	TRBJ1-5	CASSPRGMRNQPQHF	TGTGCCAGCTCACCAAGAGGGATGCGAAATCAGCCCCAGCATTTT
TRBD2	.	TRBV27	TRBJ2-5	CASSPLRQRGLLETQYF	TGTGCCAGCAGTCCACTACGCCAGCGGGGTCTCTTGGAGACCCAGTACTTC
TRBD1	.	TRBV2	TRBJ1-5	CASSGQGIGNQPQHF	TGTGCCAGCAGCGGACAGGGAATTGGCAATCAGCCCCAGCATTTT
TRBD2	.	TRBV5-5	TRBJ2-2	CASSSGGGPTGELFF	TGTGCCAGCAGCTCGGGAGGGGGGCCTACCGGGGAGCTGTTTTTT
.	.	TRBV28	TRBJ2-6	CASSSRHADSGANVLTF	TGTGCCAGCAGTTCAAGACACGCTGACTCTGGGGCCAACGTCCTGACTTTC
TRBD1	.	TRBV6-5	TRBJ2-3	CASSWDRGADTQYF	TGTGCCAGCAGTTGGGACAGGGGGGCAGATACGCAGTATTTT
.	.	TRBV4-2	TRBJ2-7	CASSQGGLSYEQYF	TGTGCCAGCAGCCAAGGCGGACTATCCTACGAGCAGTACTTC
TRBD2	.	TRBV5-6	TRBJ2-3	CASSFVAGGASTDTQYF	TGTGCCAGCAGCTTTGTGGCGGGGGGCGCCAGCACAGATACGCAGTATTTT
.	.	TRBV2	TRBJ2-7	CASTGYEQYF	TGTGCCAGCACCGGGTACGAGCAGTACTTC
TRBD2	.	TRBV6-5	TRBJ2-7	CASSNSGVVYEQYF	TGTGCCAGCAGTAATAGCGGGGTCGTCTACGAGCAGTACTTC
.	.	TRBV5-1	TRBJ2-7	CASSLYPSSYEQYF	TGCGCCAGCAGCTTGTATCCTAGCTCCTACGAGCAGTACTTC
TRBD2	.	TRBV4-2	TRBJ2-1	CASTLHEASGWNEQFF	TGTGCCAGCACCCTCCACGAGGCTAGCGGGTGGAATGAGCAGTTCTTC
.	once	TRBV28	TRBJ1-5	CASSLGTRTGRPQHF	TGTGCCAGCAGTTTGGGGACAAGGACTGGTCGGCCCCAGCATTTT
.	many	TRBV9	TRBJ1-5	CASSVSLSNQPQHF	TGTGCCAGCAGCGTCAGTCTTAGCAATCAGCCCCAGCATTTT
.	.	TRBV7-8	TRBJ2-3	CASSSLAISTDTQYF	TGTGCCAGCAGCTCCTTGGCCATTAGCACAGATACGCAGTATTTT
.	few	TRBV4-1	TRBJ2-1	CASSQEGTSAGSEQFF	TGCGCCAGCAGCCAAGAGGGGACCAGTGCCGGGAGTGAGCAGTTCTTC
.	.	TRBV6-5	TRBJ1-6	CASSNNRNSPLHF	TGTGCCAGCAGTAACAACAGGAATTCACCCCTCCACTTT
.	.	TRBV5-8	TRBJ2-1	CASSLTTDEQFF	TGTGCCAGCAGCTTGACGACAGATGAGCAGTTCTTC
.	.	TRBV10-3	TRBJ2-7	CAISESGGPYEQYF	TGTGCCATCAGTGAGTCCGGGGGACCGTACGAGCAGTACTTC
.	.	TRBV4-1	TRBJ2-5	CASSQTLRGGAEETQYF	TGCGCCAGCAGCCAAACCCTGAGGGGGGGGGCGGAGGAGACCCAGTACTTC
TRBD1	few	TRBV7-9	TRBJ1-2	CASSRLNDRGDGYTF	TGTGCCAGCAGCCGATTAAATGACAGGGGAGATGGCTACACCTTC
.	.	TRBV7-6	TRBJ2-3	CASAALDGTDTQYF	TGTGCCAGCGCGGCCCTGGATGGCACAGATACGCAGTATTTT
TRBD2	.	TRBV5-6	TRBJ2-7	CASSSLAGEAHEQYF	TGTGCCAGCAGCTCCCTAGCGGGAGAGGCCCACGAGCAGTACTTC
TRBD2	.	TRBV5-6	TRBJ2-1	CASSLGTSGLGEQFF	TGTGCCAGCAGCTTGGGGACTAGCGGGTTAGGGGAGCAGTTCTTC